What follows are 21 T cell receptor beta chains derived from one specimen sequenced in a study of shared clonotypes between healthy human individuals. Assay used: immunoSEQ multiplex PCR; TCRdb lists only in-frame clones, some missing. The sample holds a few million clones, 85% to 95% seen once. The specimen sequenced was naive CD4+ T cells from PBMCs. Subset meaning: CD45RA+ positively selected. Receptors originate from a man between 18 and 29 years old in good health. Some clones in this sample may be carry-over from other donors' samples.

The chain uses TRBV7-2 and TRBJ2-5; 9 bases map to TRBD1. The CDR3 consists of 15 residues. Germline V gives CDR1 SGHTA, CDR2 FQGNSA. V shed 5 bases and J 4 bases; nucleotides not matched to a gene: 8. This CDR3 reads CASSLGDRARETQYF. In DNA, the CDR3 is TGTGCCAGCAGCCTAGGGGACAGGGCGAGAGAGACCCAGTACTTC. The full variable domain, its missing parts supplied by reference TRBV7-2 and TRBJ2-5, is GAGVSQSPSNKVTEKGKDVELRCDPISGHTALYWYRQSLGQGLEFLIYFQGNSAPDKSGLPSDRFSAERTGGSVSTLTIQRTQQEDSAVYLCASSLGDRARETQYFGPGTRLLVL.

Here the CDR3 reads CASSQAREAKETQYF. The DNA of the CDR3 is TGCGCCAGCAGCCAAGCCCGGGAGGCTAAAGAGACCCAGTACTTC. J is TRBJ2-5 and V is TRBV4-1; TRBD2 agrees at 7 bases. J gave up 3 bases and V 1 base, and 5 bases lay outside the gene matches. CDR3 length: 15 residues. Germline values: CDR1 MGHRA, CDR2 YSYEKL.

The gene calls are TRBV5-1 and TRBJ2-1; D call uncertain. In germline, CDR1 is SGHRS, CDR2 YFSETQ. The CDR3 contains 13 residues. V lost 3 bases, J lost 4 bases, and 8 bases lay in between. The CDR3 DNA is TGCGCCAGCAGCTCGCTACCTTACAATGAGCAGTTCTTC. Its protein is CASSSLPYNEQFF.

CDR3 nucleotide sequence: TGTGCCAGCAGCCCCGGAGGGGAAAGCTCCTACAATGAGCAGTTCTTC. This translates into CASSPGGESSYNEQFF. This sequence joins TRBV21-1 and TRBJ2-1; TRBD2 reflects the table's D call only, with no check against the DNA. TRBV21-1 is described as a pseudogene. There are 16 residues in the CDR3.

The chain employs TRBV9 and TRBJ1-4; 7 bases map to TRBD1. V lost 4 bases, J lost 2 bases, and 5 bases stayed unmatched. Germline CDR1 SGDLS, CDR2 YYNGEE. The CDR3 loop spans 15 amino acids. CDR3 region: CASSPQDRTNEKLFF. As DNA, the CDR3 is TGTGCCAGCAGCCCCCAGGACAGGACTAATGAAAAACTGTTTTTT.

Comments on this clone: The same CDR3 can be traced to other DNA sequences in this sample. The chain joins TRBV2 to TRBJ1-1; a weak D match, TRBD1 (5 bases). This CDR3 comprises 13 residues. Trimming shortened V by 3 bases and J by 5 bases, and 10 bases separated the two germline ends. Germline V gives CDR1 SNHLY, CDR2 FYNNEI. The CDR3 protein is CASSESGGTEAFF. The CDR3 nucleotides read TGTGCCAGCAGTGAGTCCGGGGGTACTGAAGCTTTCTTT. The full variable domain, in which reference TRBV2 and TRBJ1-1 provide the parts outside the CDR3, is EPEVTQTPSHQVTQMGQEVILRCVPISNHLYFYWYRQILGQKVEFLVSFYNNEISEKSEIFDDQFSVERPDGSNFTLKIRSTKLEDSAMYFCASSESGGTEAFFGQGTRLTVV.

The CDR3: CASSGRLWNEQFF. The CDR3 region has the DNA TGTGCCAGCAGTGGAAGGTTATGGAATGAGCAGTTCTTC. V usage is TRBV6-1 and J usage is TRBJ2-1, with D uncertain. V was pared by 4 bases and J by 7 bases, with 11 bases between. Germline V CDR1 and CDR2: MNHNS, SASEGT. This CDR3 is 13 amino acids long.

This chain links TRBV13 with TRBJ2-1, with a weak D call TRBD1 (6 bases). Germline values: CDR1 PRHDT, CDR2 FYEKMQ (reference sequence). This CDR3 spans 17 amino acids. V lost 5 bases to trimming and J lost 0 bases, with 17 bases between them. The CDR3: CASSPGAERSSYNEQFF. The CDR3 nucleotides read TGTGCCAGCAGCCCAGGGGCGGAGAGGAGCTCCTACAATGAGCAGTTCTTC.

This rearrangement joins TRBV11-2 to TRBJ2-7; D gene ambiguous. There are 15 residues in the CDR3. V dropped 1 base and J dropped 2 bases, with 12 bases sitting between them. Per germline, CDR1 SGHAT and CDR2 FQNNGV. CDR3 in DNA: TGTGCCAGCAGCTTAGCTCCCCAGAGCCCCTACGAGCAGTACTTC. Residues: CASSLAPQSPYEQYF.

V usage is TRBV7-8 and J usage is TRBJ1-3; possibly TRBD1 for D (5 bases). Per the germline V gene, CDR1 is SGHVS and CDR2 is FQNEAQ. The V end was cut by 0 bases, the J end by 2 bases, with 8 bases between. The CDR3 runs to 15 residues. CDR3 protein: CASSLAEGPGNTIYF. CDR3 bases: TGTGCCAGCAGCTTAGCGGAGGGGCCTGGAAACACCATATATTTT.

The chain employs TRBV5-5 and TRBJ2-7; 10 bases align to TRBD2. Looked up from germline, CDR1 is SGHKS and CDR2 is YYEKEE (reference sequence). Unmatched junction bases numbered 5, after V lost 4 bases and J lost 4 bases. This CDR3 contains 14 residues. The CDR3 nucleotides read TGTGCCAGCAGCCCACTAGCGGGGAGTTACGAGCAGTACTTC. Translated, it gives CASSPLAGSYEQYF.

This clone was detected only once. The V call is TRBV4-2, the J call TRBJ2-4; TRBD2 aligns across 7 bases. CDR1 and CDR2 from the germline V gene are LGHNA and YNFKEQ. This CDR3 has 22 residues. V was clipped by 0 bases and J by 0 bases; unmatched bases: 20. CDR3 sequence (DNA): TGTGCCAGCAGCCAAGAGGGATCAAGGCCAGGCTTAGGGAGGGAAGCCAAAAACATTCAGTACTTC. Its protein product is CASSQEGSRPGLGREAKNIQYF.

The chain couples TRBV4-1 to TRBJ1-1; D unclear. Trimming took 3 bases from V and 3 from J, leaving 8 bases between them. Per germline, CDR1 MGHRA and CDR2 YSYEKL. This CDR3 has 13 amino acids. CDR3 protein: CASSQIHDTEAFF. CDR3 DNA sequence: TGCGCCAGCAGCCAGATACACGACACTGAAGCTTTCTTT.

J is TRBJ2-7 and V is TRBV30; 7 positions match TRBD1. The CDR3 extends over 16 amino acids. CDR1 and CDR2 from the germline V gene are GTSNPN and SVGIG (reference sequence). With V trimmed by 3 bases and J by 3 bases, 14 bases remained unmatched. Here the CDR3 DNA reads TGTGCCTGGAGGGATCGCGTGGGGACAGTGAGCTACGAGCAGTACTTC. Encoded protein: CAWRDRVGTVSYEQYF.

The V call is TRBV6-5, the J call TRBJ2-1, with TRBD2 matching 12 bases. This CDR3 is built from 16 residues. Germline loops: CDR1 MNHEY, CDR2 SVGAGI. Trimming took 4 bases from V and 4 from J; bases not matched to a gene: 5. The CDR3 DNA follows: TGTGCCAGCAGTTCAGGACTAGCGGGAAGATACAATGAGCAGTTCTTC. It yields the protein CASSSGLAGRYNEQFF.

The J gene is TRBJ1-1, the V gene TRBV5-8; 7 bases fit TRBD1. The CDR3 spans 13 residues. CDR1 is SGHTS and CDR2 is YDEGEE in the germline V gene. The junction had 6 bases not matched to a gene; V was cut back by 0 bases and J by 10 bases. This CDR3 is CASSLVRGRSAFF. As DNA, the CDR3 is TGTGCCAGCAGCTTGGTAAGGGGGCGGTCAGCTTTCTTT.

This clone was counted a single time. V is TRBV28 and J is TRBJ1-5; tentative D call: TRBD1 (6 bases). The germline CDR1 and CDR2 sequences are MDHEN and SYDVKM. The CDR3 runs to 13 residues. The CDR3 reads CAGGRGGNQPQHF. CDR3 bases: TGTGCTGGAGGCAGGGGTGGCAATCAGCCCCAGCATTTT.

This clone was observed a few times. The chain joins TRBV25-1 to TRBJ1-4; a weak D match, TRBD1 (5 bases). Germline V gives CDR1 MGHDK, CDR2 SYGVNS. V shed 4 bases and J shed 2 bases, with 11 bases lying between them. The CDR3 loop spans 15 amino acids. The CDR3 DNA follows: TGTGCCAGCAGTGGGGGGGGTCGGACTAATGAAAAACTGTTTTTT. Translating gives CASSGGGRTNEKLFF.

V usage is TRBV7-9 and J usage is TRBJ2-1; 7 nucleotides match TRBD2. The CDR3 has 18 amino acids. Losses at the gene ends were 1 base for V and 0 bases for J; bases not matched to a gene: 9. Germline V gene lookup returns CDR1 SEHNR and CDR2 FQNEAQ (reference sequence). Here the CDR3 reads CASSLGVGLVSSYNEQFF. CDR3 in DNA: TGTGCCAGCAGCTTAGGGGTCGGACTAGTTAGCTCCTACAATGAGCAGTTCTTC.

The rearrangement joins TRBV7-8 to TRBJ2-5; D call uncertain. Germline V CDR1 and CDR2: SGHVS, FQNEAQ. With 5 bases removed from V and 9 bases from J, the gap between germline ends came to 25 bases. CDR3 length equals 16 residues. This CDR3 is CASSLFYGPVGSAQYF. The DNA of the CDR3 is TGTGCCAGCAGCCTATTTTATGGTCCGGTGGGTTCGGCCCAGTACTTC.

The V gene is TRBV18, the J gene TRBJ2-5; 9 bases are shared with TRBD2. Unmatched junction bases numbered 3, after V lost 0 bases and J lost 4 bases. The CDR3 has 15 residues. Germline CDR1 and CDR2: KGHSH and LQKENI. The CDR3 region is CASSPPGLAAETQYF. The CDR3 DNA is TGTGCCAGCTCACCACCGGGACTAGCCGCAGAGACCCAGTACTTC.